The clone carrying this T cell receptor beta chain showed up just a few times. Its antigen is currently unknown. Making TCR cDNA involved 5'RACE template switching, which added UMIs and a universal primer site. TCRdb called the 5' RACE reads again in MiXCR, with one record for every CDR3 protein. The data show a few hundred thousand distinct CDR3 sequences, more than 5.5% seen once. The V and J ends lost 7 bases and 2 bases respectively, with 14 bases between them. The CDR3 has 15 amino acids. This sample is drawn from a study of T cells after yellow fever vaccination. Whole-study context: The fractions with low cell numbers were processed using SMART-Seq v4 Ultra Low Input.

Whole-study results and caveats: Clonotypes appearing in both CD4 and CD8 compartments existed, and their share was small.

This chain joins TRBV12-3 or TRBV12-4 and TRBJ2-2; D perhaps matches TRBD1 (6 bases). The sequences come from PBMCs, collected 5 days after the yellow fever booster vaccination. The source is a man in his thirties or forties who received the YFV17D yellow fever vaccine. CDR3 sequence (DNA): TGTGCCAGCACCATGAGGACAGTTAACACCGGGGAGCTGTTTTTT. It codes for CASTMRTVNTGELFF.